This TCR beta chain was identified in a study of beta chain features in type 1 diabetes. In germline, CDR1 is SGDLS, CDR2 YYNGEE. J was trimmed by 4 bases and V by 0 bases; bases with no gene match: 4. The CDR3 has 15 residues. The whole isolated RNA underwent reverse transcription, so sequencing captured expressed TCRB transcripts. Generated by immunoSEQ multiplex PCR, the TCRdb table keeps only in-frame clones and is missing some. This repertoire shows 350,000 or so clones, around 20% found once; its top ten account for under 0.055%. The sequenced material came from naive CD4+ T cells from blood. This clonotype originated in a woman aged 18-30 years in good health. The chain combines TRBV9 with TRBJ2-1; 7 bases map to TRBD2. The CDR3 protein is CASSVVSSGYNEQFF. In DNA, the CDR3 is TGTGCCAGCAGCGTAGTGTCTAGCGGTTACAATGAGCAGTTCTTC.